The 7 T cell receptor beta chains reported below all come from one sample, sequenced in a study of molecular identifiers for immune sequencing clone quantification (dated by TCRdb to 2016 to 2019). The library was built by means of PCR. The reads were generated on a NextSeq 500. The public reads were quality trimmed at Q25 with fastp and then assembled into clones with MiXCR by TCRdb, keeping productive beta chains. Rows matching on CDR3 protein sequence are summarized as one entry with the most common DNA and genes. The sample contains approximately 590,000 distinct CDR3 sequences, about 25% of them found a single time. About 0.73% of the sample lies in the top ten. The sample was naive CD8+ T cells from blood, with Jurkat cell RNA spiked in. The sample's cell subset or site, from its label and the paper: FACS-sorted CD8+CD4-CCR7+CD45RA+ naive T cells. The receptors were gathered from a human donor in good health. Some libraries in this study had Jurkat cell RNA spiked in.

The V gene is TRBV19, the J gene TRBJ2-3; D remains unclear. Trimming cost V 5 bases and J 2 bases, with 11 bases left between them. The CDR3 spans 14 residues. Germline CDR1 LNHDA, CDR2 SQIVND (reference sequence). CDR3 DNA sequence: TGTGCCAGTAGTTTCCCGGTCCCCACAGATACGCAGTATTTT. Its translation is CASSFPVPTDTQYF. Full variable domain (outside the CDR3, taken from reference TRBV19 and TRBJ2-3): DGGITQSPKYLFRKEGQNVTLSCEQNLNHDAMYWYRQDPGQGLRLIYYSQIVNDFQKGDIAEGYSVSREKKESFPLTVTSAQKNPTAFYLCASSFPVPTDTQYFGPGTRLTVL.

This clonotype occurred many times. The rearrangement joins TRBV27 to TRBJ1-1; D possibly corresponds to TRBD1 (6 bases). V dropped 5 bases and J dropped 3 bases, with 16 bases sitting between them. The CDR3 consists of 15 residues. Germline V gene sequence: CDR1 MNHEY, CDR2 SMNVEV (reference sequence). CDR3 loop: CASSPGGTWDTEAFF. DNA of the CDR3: TGTGCCAGCAGTCCGGGGGGCACCTGGGACACTGAAGCTTTCTTT.

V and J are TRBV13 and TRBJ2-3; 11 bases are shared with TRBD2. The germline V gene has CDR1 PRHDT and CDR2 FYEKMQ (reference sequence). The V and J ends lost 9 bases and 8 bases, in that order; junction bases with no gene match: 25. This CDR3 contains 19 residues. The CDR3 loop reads CASQTTSGDTDGEEGTQYF. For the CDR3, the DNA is TGTGCCAGTCAGACGACTAGCGGGGACACAGATGGTGAGGAGGGTACGCAGTATTTT.

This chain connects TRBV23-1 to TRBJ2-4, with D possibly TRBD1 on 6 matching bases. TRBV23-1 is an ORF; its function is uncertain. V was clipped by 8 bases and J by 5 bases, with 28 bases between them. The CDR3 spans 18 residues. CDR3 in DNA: TGCGCCAGCGGTAAGACCGTTGAGTATAGGGACATAGAAAACATTCAGTACTTC. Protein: CASGKTVEYRDIENIQYF.

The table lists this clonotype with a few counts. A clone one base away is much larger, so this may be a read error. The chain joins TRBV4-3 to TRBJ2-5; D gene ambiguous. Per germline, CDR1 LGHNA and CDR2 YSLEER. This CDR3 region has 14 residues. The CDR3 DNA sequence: TGCGCCAGCAGCAGTACAGCGAACCAAGAGCCCCAGTACTTC. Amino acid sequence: CASSSTANQEPQYF.

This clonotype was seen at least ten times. CDR3: CASSIGLAGGSFQETQYF. The CDR3, as DNA: TGTGCCAGCAGCATAGGACTAGCGGGAGGTTCGTTTCAAGAGACCCAGTACTTC. This chain links TRBV5-6 with TRBJ2-5; the match to TRBD2 covers 14 bases. From germline, CDR1 is SGHDT and CDR2 YYEEEE. The J segment lost 2 bases and the V segment lost 4 bases, leaving 10 bases of the junction unmatched. CDR3 length equals 18 residues. The entire variable domain, with the rest obtained from reference TRBV5-6 and TRBJ2-5, is as follows: DAGVTQSPTHLIKTRGQQVTLRCSPKSGHDTVSWYQQALGQGPQFIFQYYEEEERQRGNFPDRFSGHQFPNYSSELNVNALLLGDSALYLCASSIGLAGGSFQETQYFGPGTRLLVL.

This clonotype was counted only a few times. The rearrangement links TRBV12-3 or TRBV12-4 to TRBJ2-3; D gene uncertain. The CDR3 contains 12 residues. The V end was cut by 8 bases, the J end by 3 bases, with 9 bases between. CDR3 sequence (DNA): TGTGCCAGCCGCCCTATGACAGATACGCAGTATTTT. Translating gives CASRPMTDTQYF.